This TCR beta chain was obtained from a study of shared clonotypes between healthy human individuals. Sequencing was performed with immunoSEQ multiplex PCR; in TCRdb, only in-frame clones are kept and a portion is missing. The table shows about 2.1 million clones, with around 93% occurring only once. Per germline, CDR1 MNHEY and CDR2 SMNVEV (reference sequence). V was shortened by 8 bases and J by 4 bases, with 15 bases between the two germline ends. This CDR3 region has 14 residues. CD45RO-negative CD8 cells positively selected for CCR7 made up the naive population, which excluded terminally differentiated effector memory CD45RA+ cells.

The receptor comes from a young man in good health. Some clones in this sample may be carry-over from other donors' samples. Source material: naive CD8+ T cells from PBMCs. The chain uses TRBV27 and TRBJ1-5; D not resolved. CDR3 in DNA: TGTGCCAGCGCCGACATACCACAGAATCAGCCCCAGCATTTT. It codes for CASADIPQNQPQHF.